This T cell receptor (beta chain) came from a study of CD8+CD57+ T cells in acquired aplastic anemia. Study-level points and caveats: Patients and controls were found to share twenty-nine CD8+ CDR3 sequences.

TCR beta VDJ and CDR3 profiles were obtained from a genomic DNA template. TCRdb processed the reads anew with MiXCR; each CDR3 protein has one entry. The table has about 120,000 distinct CDR3 sequences, 58% seen once; the top ten hold 25% to 35%. In the case of this clonotype: What it binds is unknown.

Sequencing was done on patients that had shown CD8+CD57+ cell expansion by flow cytometry. The V end was cut by 3 bases, the J end by 11 bases, with 15 bases between. The CDR3 covers 12 residues. CDR1 and CDR2 from the germline V gene are SGHRS and YFSETQ. This TCR was sampled from a human donor with aplastic anemia. The material sequenced was sorted CD4+, CD8+, or CD8+CD57+ T cells (not recorded which) from PBMCs. This chain joins TRBV5-1 and TRBJ2-7; maybe TRBD1 (6 bases). The CDR3 sequence is CASSSTRQDEYF. The CDR3 DNA reads TGCGCCAGCAGCTCGACCCGACAGGATGAGTACTTC.